The next 8 T cell receptor beta chains were all read from a single sample in a study of PD-L1 blockade in urothelial cancer. Some clones are missing from TCRdb's copy, which holds only in-frame ones; the method was immunoSEQ multiplex PCR. Of 17,000 or so clones in the sample, approximately 86% are singletons; the top ten hold 5.9%. Source: PBMCs, taken around atezolizumab (anti-PD-L1) treatment. The origin of the receptors is a man in his forties or fifties with urothelial cancer.

This chain connects TRBV28 to TRBJ1-5; D is ambiguous. Germline lookup yields CDR1 MDHEN and CDR2 SYDVKM. Trimming left V 4 bases short and J 11 bases short, with 9 bases between. The CDR3 consists of 11 residues. CDR3 region: CASSSTFAQHF. CDR3 DNA sequence: TGTGCCAGCAGTTCCACATTCGCCCAGCATTTT.

The rearrangement joins TRBV6-4 to TRBJ1-5, with 9 positions matching TRBD1. CDR3 length: 14 residues. CDR1 and CDR2 from the germline V gene are MRHNA and SNTAGT. The V segment lost 2 bases and the J segment 9 bases; nucleotides outside the gene matches: 5. The CDR3 spells CASSDTDRGGPQHF. The CDR3 DNA reads as TGTGCCAGCAGTGACACGGACAGGGGTGGGCCCCAGCATTTT.

The rearrangement joins TRBV10-2 to TRBJ2-1, with TRBD2 as a possible D gene (5 bases). This CDR3 has 11 amino acids. Trimming took off 8 bases at V and 15 bases at J, with 17 bases between the two ends. Germline V lookup: CDR1 WSHSY, CDR2 SAAADI. CDR3 in DNA: TGCGCCAGCGGGCTCGGGGTGAGTCCGTTCTTC. It specifies CASGLGVSPFF.

The rearrangement uses TRBV2 and TRBJ2-1; the match to TRBD2 covers 8 bases. The CDR3 is made up of 14 amino acids. The ends lost 7 bases at V and 8 bases at J; junction bases unmatched: 10. Germline-derived CDR1 and CDR2 are SNHLY and FYNNEI. CDR3 sequence: CASKVAGRRDEQFF. Here the CDR3 DNA reads TGTGCCAGCAAGGTAGCGGGGCGGCGAGATGAGCAGTTCTTC. Full variable domain (missing parts from reference TRBV2 and TRBJ2-1): EPEVTQTPSHQVTQMGQEVILRCVPISNHLYFYWYRQILGQKVEFLVSFYNNEISEKSEIFDDQFSVERPDGSNFTLKIRSTKLEDSAMYFCASKVAGRRDEQFFGPGTRLTVL.

This clone was observed once. The rearrangement uses TRBV4-1 and TRBJ2-5; TRBD2 might be the D (5 bases). Trimming took 2 bases from V and 2 from J, leaving 21 bases between them. In germline, CDR1 is MGHRA, CDR2 YSYEKL. The CDR3 runs to 18 residues. The CDR3 loop reads CASSQPNWVGDTQETQYF. The CDR3 coding sequence is TGCGCCAGCAGCCAACCCAACTGGGTCGGGGATACTCAAGAGACCCAGTACTTC.

The V gene is TRBV7-2, the J gene TRBJ2-1; 11 bases are a match to TRBD2. V gave up 4 bases and J gave up 5 bases; unmatched junction bases: 7. The germline V gene encodes CDR1 SGHTA and CDR2 FQGNSA. The CDR3 consists of 16 residues. DNA of the CDR3: TGTGCCAGCAGCTCGCTAACTAGCGGGAGAAACAATGAGCAGTTCTTC. Its translation: CASSSLTSGRNNEQFF. The whole variable domain, filled in from reference TRBV7-2 and TRBJ2-1, reads GAGVSQSPSNKVTEKGKDVELRCDPISGHTALYWYRQSLGQGLEFLIYFQGNSAPDKSGLPSDRFSAERTGGSVSTLTIQRTQQEDSAVYLCASSSLTSGRNNEQFFGPGTRLTVL.

This chain links TRBV7-2 with TRBJ1-5; D ambiguous. V dropped 2 bases and J dropped 2 bases, with 10 bases sitting between them. There are 15 residues in the CDR3. Germline lookup yields CDR1 SGHTA and CDR2 FQGNSA. The CDR3 DNA reads TGTGCCAGCAGCTTATCGGGGAAAGGCAATCAGCCCCAGCATTTT. This encodes CASSLSGKGNQPQHF.

Here the CDR3 reads CASSLDGGDGTKNIQYF. The CDR3 DNA is TGTGCCAGCAGCTTAGACGGAGGGGATGGGACCAAAAACATTCAGTACTTC. The chain uses TRBV7-2 and TRBJ2-4, with TRBD2 as a possible D gene (6 bases). Germline V gives CDR1 SGHTA, CDR2 FQGNSA. The length of the CDR3 is 17 residues. V shed 1 base and J shed 2 bases, with 15 bases lying between them.